The clone carrying this TCR beta chain was counted ten times or more. The antigen remains undetermined. The V gene's germline CDR1 is SGHNT and CDR2 YENEEA. This CDR3 contains 15 residues. V was shortened by 2 bases and J by 5 bases, with 15 bases between the two germline ends. The data were obtained in a study of CD8 T cells in ankylosing spondylitis. TCRdb passed the 5' RACE reads through MiXCR, listing each CDR3 protein once. In the table there are 200,000 or so distinct CDR3 sequences, 15% to 20% of which are singletons. Overall study findings and caveats: Disease-linked clones reportedly showed significant enrichment in matched ankylosing spondylitis synovial fluid. For ankylosing spondylitis blood, a TCR beta motif of 7 or 8 highly homologous variants appeared characteristic. Existing reports had already noted some motif variants in reactive arthritis synovial fluid and blood. With a CD8+ phenotype, disease-linked clones were relatively rare in peripheral blood.

V usage is TRBV11-3 and J usage is TRBJ1-1, with a tentative D call TRBD1 (6 bases). Specimen: blood, either unsorted or a sorted T cell fraction (not recorded which). This receptor was obtained from a male donor under 30 with ankylosing spondylitis or in good health (not recorded which). The CDR3 loop reads CASSLTGSLGTEAFF. CDR3 sequence (DNA): TGTGCCAGCAGCTTAACAGGGAGCCTAGGGACTGAAGCTTTCTTT.